This T cell receptor beta chain was profiled in a study of T cells of healthy individuals. TCRdb reprocessed the 5' RACE reads with MiXCR, giving one entry per CDR3 protein. The data show over 95,000 distinct CDR3 sequences, 15% to 20% seen once. The V gene lost 0 bases and the J gene lost 5 bases, with 14 bases spanning the gap. CDR3 length: 16 residues. Germline loops: CDR1 LGHDT, CDR2 YNNKEL (reference sequence). The genes are TRBV3-1 and TRBJ1-3, with D perhaps TRBD1 (5 bases). This receptor was obtained from a human donor in good health. The CDR3 region is CASSQDTGGYRNTIYF. The CDR3 nucleotides are TGTGCCAGCAGCCAAGATACGGGGGGTTACCGAAACACCATATATTTT.